The 9 T cell receptor beta chains in this list originate from one sample, sequenced in a study of blood T cells in healthy people across ages. With a J-beta primer mix and a sample-barcoded 5' primer, a second PCR ran 7 to 11 cycles. TCRdb ran MiXCR on the 5' RACE reads and lists one entry per CDR3 protein. The data contain about 930,000 distinct CDR3 sequences, 25% to 30% of them seen just once; the ten biggest clones take up around 9.6%. These data were also filed under a second study, of T cells of mothers and their children.

Material for sequencing was blood. The receptors were sampled from a woman aged 40 to 55 in good health.

The chain joins TRBV2 to TRBJ1-1; no reliable D call. The CDR3 runs to 12 residues. Trimming removed 4 bases at V and 4 bases at J, with 7 bases between. Germline values: CDR1 SNHLY, CDR2 FYNNEI. Here the CDR3 reads CASSGGFTEAFF. In DNA, the CDR3 is TGTGCCAGCAGTGGGGGTTTCACTGAAGCTTTCTTT.

This clonotype occurred a few times. A read error is possible here, since a much larger clone lies one base away. The chain recombines TRBV11-1 with TRBJ2-4; 8 bases are shared with TRBD2. The DNA end is a closer match to TRBJ2-7, so the J assignment may be wrong. The CDR3 runs 15 residues. In germline, CDR1 is SGHAT, CDR2 FQDESV (reference sequence). This CDR3 reads CTSRGSRLASHEQYF. The CDR3 DNA is TGTACCAGCCGCGGGTCGCGACTAGCGTCCCACGAGCAGTACTTC.

This clonotype was found a few times. The rearrangement joins TRBV9 to TRBJ2-7; TRBD2 might be the D (6 bases). Trimming pared 0 bases from V and 7 bases from J, leaving 23 bases between. Looked up from germline, CDR1 is SGDLS and CDR2 is YYNGEE. The CDR3 totals 17 residues. The CDR3 spells CASSVGSGVWYTGEQYF. The CDR3 nucleotides read TGTGCCAGCAGCGTAGGGTCGGGGGTTTGGTACACCGGGGAGCAGTACTTC.

This clonotype was picked up many times. The chain carries TRBV7-2 and TRBJ2-5; D ambiguous. Germline lookup yields CDR1 SGHTA and CDR2 FQGNSA. The CDR3 consists of 14 residues. V was clipped by 5 bases and J by 5 bases, with 15 bases between them. CDR3 in DNA: TGTGCCAGCAGCGTCGGACGGGCTGGGGAGACCCAGTACTTC. Protein sequence: CASSVGRAGETQYF.

This clonotype was observed a few times. A much larger clone differs by one base, so this may be a read error. CDR3 loop: CAGSLGQSNEQYF. The CDR3 bases are TGTGCCGGCAGCTTAGGCCAGAGCAACGAGCAGTACTTC. The chain couples TRBV7-3 to TRBJ2-7; no definite D call. The CDR3 length is 13 residues. Germline values: CDR1 SGHTA, CDR2 FQGTGA. The complete variable domain, with remaining parts taken from reference TRBV7-3 and TRBJ2-7, reads GAGVSQTPSNKVTEKGKYVELRCDPISGHTALYWYRQSLGQGPEFLIYFQGTGAADDSGLPNDRFFAVRPEGSVSTLKIQRTERGDSAVYLCAGSLGQSNEQYFGPGTRLTVT.

The chain links TRBV7-2 to TRBJ1-1; possibly TRBD1 for D (5 bases). V dropped 7 bases and J dropped 2 bases, with 17 bases sitting between them. The CDR3 covers 15 residues. From germline, CDR1 is SGHTA and CDR2 FQGNSA. CDR3 residues: CASINGAGSNTEAFF. The CDR3 DNA reads as TGTGCCAGCATCAACGGTGCAGGGTCCAACACTGAAGCTTTCTTT.

This clonotype was seen only a few times. This may stem from a read error, because a much larger clone lies one nucleotide away. The rearrangement joins TRBV20-1 to TRBJ2-3; no clear D gene. Germline CDR1 reads DFQATT; CDR2 reads SNEGSKA (reference sequence). The CDR3 has 12 amino acids. This chain's CDR3 is CRASLEADTQYF. The CDR3, as DNA: TGCAGGGCTAGTCTAGAGGCAGATACGCAGTATTTT.

Comments on this clonotype: A single base separates this from a much larger clone, so it may be a read error. V usage is TRBV7-2 and J usage is TRBJ2-3; D call uncertain. Trimming removed 5 bases from V and 7 bases from J, with 10 bases in between. The CDR3 has 12 amino acids. CDR1 and CDR2 from the germline V gene are SGHTA and FQGNSA. The CDR3 coding sequence is TGTGCCAGCAGCCCTCCAGCGAATACGCAGTATTTT. This encodes CASSPPANTQYF.

This clonotype appeared a few times. This may come from a read error, since a much larger clone is one base off. This CDR3 fails to terminate in the conserved phenylalanine or tryptophan, so it likely reflects a read error. V is TRBV29-1 and J is TRBJ1-2; 8 bases fit TRBD1. The CDR3 sequence is 15 residues long. Looked up from germline, CDR1 is SQVTM and CDR2 is ANQGSEA. With V trimmed by 5 bases and J by 3 bases, 11 bases remained unmatched. For the CDR3, the DNA is TGCAGCGTTCTCCGGCAGGGGGCAATGGACTATGGCTACACCTGC. This gives the protein CSVLRQGAMDYGYTC.